This T cell receptor (beta chain) was identified in a study of blood T cells in healthy people across ages. Study conclusions and caveats: Diversity figures based on one million T cells were deemed too low.

The study drew donors from healthy Caucasian individuals in Russia aged about 6 to 90. Concerning this clonotype itself: Antigen specificity is unknown.

Per germline, CDR1 MGHDK and CDR2 SYGVNS. Between the trimmed V and J ends, which lost 2 bases and 13 bases, there was a span of 19 bases. The CDR3 consists of 14 residues. Through a sample-barcoded 5' primer and a J-beta primer mix, a second PCR was run for about 7 to 12 cycles. TCRdb redid the calling of the 5' RACE reads with MiXCR, one entry per CDR3 protein. This table holds under 950,000 distinct CDR3 sequences, over 20% found once. Sequenced input: blood. The rearrangement joins TRBV25-1 to TRBJ2-3; D tentatively reads TRBD1 or TRBD2 (5 bases each). The clonotype comes from an older man in good health. CDR3 in amino acids: CASSERWGLAFEYF. CDR3 in DNA: TGTGCCAGCAGTGAACGGTGGGGGTTAGCGTTCGAGTATTTT.